A selection of T cell receptor beta chains follows, all from one sample in a study of tumor-infiltrating T cells and Merkel cell polyomavirus. Sequencing was performed with immunoSEQ multiplex PCR; in TCRdb, only in-frame clones are kept and a portion is missing. The sample contains about 25,000 clones, 70% to 90% of which appear only once. Sequenced: lymph node tissue. These receptors were taken from a man aged 50 to 59 with Merkel cell carcinoma. Each CDR3 is given with its conserved first and last residue. D genes are given only for firm matches. Clone sizes are given selectively: once, few, many, or a class where the clone is expanded.

size	J	D	V	DNA	CDR3
-	TRBJ2-2	TRBD2	TRBV5-4	TGTGCCAGCAGCCCCCCTTCTAGCGGGAGCAGTGGGACCGGGGAGCTGTTTTTT	CASSPPSSGSSGTGELFF
-	TRBJ1-2	TRBD1	TRBV30	TGTGCCTGGACTGGAGGGGGCTGGTATGGCTACACCTTC	CAWTGGGWYGYTF
-	TRBJ1-5	-	TRBV28	TGTGCCAGCAGCCTTAAACAGGGCTTGGGCAATCAGCCCCAGCATTTT	CASSLKQGLGNQPQHF
-	TRBJ1-4	TRBD1	TRBV7-8	TGTGCCAGCAGCACGCGACAGGGGCCCGCCGGAAAACTGTTTTTT	CASSTRQGPAGKLFF
-	TRBJ1-6	-	TRBV19	TGTGCCAGCCAAGACAGAGCTAATTCACCCCTCCACTTT	CASQDRANSPLHF
-	TRBJ2-3	TRBD2	TRBV19	TGTGCCAGTAGAAAACTAGCGGGGGGCCGTGAGGATACGCAGTATTTT	CASRKLAGGREDTQYF
once	TRBJ1-5	-	TRBV7-9	TGTGCCAGCAGCTTAGTGAGGACACCCAGCAATCAGCCCCAGCATTTT	CASSLVRTPSNQPQHF
-	TRBJ2-1	TRBD1	TRBV28	TGTGCCAGCAGTGGGACAGGGCGAGGCTACAATGAGCAGTTCTTC	CASSGTGRGYNEQFF
few	TRBJ1-1	TRBD1	TRBV19	TGTGCCAGTAGTAGGGGACAGCTGAACACTGAAGCTTTCTTT	CASSRGQLNTEAFF
few	TRBJ2-7	-	TRBV29-1	TGCAGCGTTGCTGCGGGCCCCTACACCTACGAGCAGTACTTC	CSVAAGPYTYEQYF
-	TRBJ1-6	TRBD1	TRBV7-2	TGTGCCAGCAGCTTCGGACAGGGATCCTATAATTCACCCCTCCACTTT	CASSFGQGSYNSPLHF
-	TRBJ1-1	-	TRBV7-9	TGTGCCAGCAGCTCCCTCGGGGTAACTGAAGCTTTCTTT	CASSSLGVTEAFF
-	TRBJ2-1	TRBD2	TRBV7-3	TGTGCCAGCAGCCCAACTAGCGGGGGTGTTGAGAGGAATGAGCAGTTCTTC	CASSPTSGGVERNEQFF
-	TRBJ2-3	-	TRBV5-1	TGCGCCAGCAGCTTGGTAGCAGATACGCAGTATTTT	CASSLVADTQYF
-	TRBJ2-2	-	TRBV5-8	TGTGCCAGCAGCTTGTGGGGGGCGAACACCGGGGAGCTGTTTTTT	CASSLWGANTGELFF
once	TRBJ2-2	-	TRBV5-1	TGCGCCAGCAGCTTCCCAGGACAAATGAACACCGGGGAGCTGTTTTTT	CASSFPGQMNTGELFF
-	TRBJ2-5	TRBD1	TRBV5-1	TGCGCCAGCAGCCCGGGACAGGGGGAGGTAGAGACCCAGTACTTC	CASSPGQGEVETQYF